Listed here are 15 T cell receptor beta chains from one sample, sequenced in a study of T cell responses to AZD1222 COVID-19 vaccine. The table came from immunoSEQ multiplex PCR; TCRdb's copy has only in-frame clones and leaves some out. The sample includes about 180,000 clones, roughly 93% of them seen just once. Material: peripheral blood, obtained 28 days after the second dose of the MenACWY control vaccine. All receptors come from an adult who received the MenACWY meningococcal vaccine as a control.

The gene calls are TRBV3-1 (or the pseudogene TRBV3-2) and TRBJ2-1; 9 nucleotides line up with TRBD2. The germline V gene has CDR1 LGHDT and CDR2 YNNKEL (reference sequence). The CDR3 is 18 residues long. V shed 1 base, J shed 2 bases, and the junction held 9 bases outside the gene matches. The CDR3 region has the DNA TGTGCCAGCAGCCAAGGGCTCCTAGCGGGGCGCCCCTACAATGAGCAGTTCTTC. It encodes CASSQGLLAGRPYNEQFF.

This chain links TRBV14 with TRBJ1-1; D gene uncertain. V gave up 4 bases and J gave up 1 base, with 7 bases separating them. Germline CDR1 and CDR2: SGHDN and FVKESK. This CDR3 region has 13 residues. The CDR3 DNA reads as TGTGCCAGCAGCCCCTTTCCGAACACTGAAGCTTTCTTT. Translation gives CASSPFPNTEAFF.

This rearrangement joins TRBV23-1 to TRBJ1-2; D remains unclear. TRBV23-1 counts as an open reading frame of uncertain function. Trimming removed 3 bases from V and 2 bases from J, with 4 bases in between. CDR3 length: 12 amino acids. The CDR3 sequence: CASSQKNYGYTF. The CDR3 coding sequence is TGCGCCAGCAGTCAGAAGAACTATGGCTACACCTTC.

The CDR3 bases are TGCACCAGCAGAGAGGAAAGGCCCAGCTCCTATAATTCACCCCTCCACTTT. It translates to CTSREERPSSYNSPLHF. V is TRBV1 and J is TRBJ1-6. TRBV1 is a recognized pseudogene. The CDR3 length is 17 residues.

The chain carries TRBV12-1 and TRBJ2-1; the listed D gene, TRBD1, was not tested against the DNA. TRBV12-1 is recorded as a pseudogene. The CDR3 extends over 16 amino acids. CDR3 DNA sequence: TGTGCCAGCAGCACCCTGGACACGAGCTCCTACAATGAGCAGTTCTTC. It is translated as CASSTLDTSSYNEQFF.

The chain has TRBV6-5 and TRBJ1-5; unclear D gene. V was clipped by 4 bases and J by 3 bases, with 7 bases between them. CDR3 length equals 13 residues. Germline values: CDR1 MNHEY, CDR2 SVGAGI. CDR3 protein: CASSLQVNQPQHF. As DNA, the CDR3 is TGTGCCAGCAGTTTACAAGTCAATCAGCCCCAGCATTTT.

CDR3 residues: CASSTTGFEKLFF. CDR3 DNA sequence: TGTGCCAGTAGTACGACAGGGTTTGAAAAACTGTTTTTT. The chain employs TRBV19 and TRBJ1-4; TRBD1 aligns across 7 bases. This CDR3 spans 13 amino acids. V was pared by 4 bases and J by 7 bases, with 3 bases of the junction left unmatched. From germline, CDR1 is LNHDA and CDR2 SQIVND (reference sequence).

The rearrangement links TRBV4-1 to TRBJ1-2; 9 positions match TRBD1. The CDR3 has 15 amino acids. V was pared by 0 bases and J by 3 bases, with 2 bases of the junction left unmatched. The V gene's germline CDR1 is MGHRA and CDR2 YSYEKL. The CDR3 DNA is TGCGCCAGCAGCCAAGATGACAGGGGGTACTATGGCTACACCTTC. It yields the protein CASSQDDRGYYGYTF.

This sequence joins TRBV11-2 and TRBJ2-5, with 12 positions matching TRBD2. J gave up 5 bases and V 2 bases, and 9 bases lay outside the gene matches. This CDR3 is built from 17 residues. Germline lookup yields CDR1 SGHAT and CDR2 FQNNGV. The CDR3 sequence is CASSLRTSGALGETQYF. CDR3 sequence (DNA): TGTGCCAGCAGCTTAAGGACTAGCGGGGCCTTAGGGGAGACCCAGTACTTC.

The chain joins TRBV28 to TRBJ2-7, with 8 nucleotides matching TRBD1. The J segment lost 2 bases and the V segment lost 8 bases, leaving 5 bases of the junction unmatched. Per germline, CDR1 MDHEN and CDR2 SYDVKM. The CDR3 loop spans 13 amino acids. The CDR3 region has the DNA TGTGCCAGCGAAGACAGGGGCCCCTACGAGCAGTACTTC. Its translation: CASEDRGPYEQYF. Combining the CDR3 with reference TRBV28 and TRBJ2-7 gives the whole variable domain DVKVTQSSRYLVKRTGEKVFLECVQDMDHENMFWYRQDPGLGLRLIYFSYDVKMKEKGDIPEGYSVSREKKERFSLILESASTNQTSMYLCASEDRGPYEQYFGPGTRLTVT.

The J gene is TRBJ1-6, the V gene TRBV24-1; 10 bases are shared with TRBD1. The CDR3 covers 16 residues. Germline loops: CDR1 KGHDR, CDR2 SFDVKD. V shed 0 bases and J 10 bases; nucleotides not matched to a gene: 5. The CDR3, as DNA: TGTGCCACCAGTGATTTGGCGGGACAGGGGCACTCACCCCTCCACTTT. It encodes CATSDLAGQGHSPLHF.

This clone was observed a few times. The chain links TRBV5-1 to TRBJ1-1, with D possibly TRBD1 on 5 matching bases. The V end lost 5 bases, the J end lost 1 base, and 12 bases lay between the germline ends. CDR3 length: 14 amino acids. Germline V gene lookup returns CDR1 SGHRS and CDR2 YFSETQ. The CDR3: CASRVGPTNTEAFF. The CDR3 DNA follows: TGCGCCAGCAGGGTGGGGCCCACGAACACTGAAGCTTTCTTT.

This CDR3 is CASSEPGATNEKLFF. CDR3 nucleotide sequence: TGTGCCAGCAGTGAACCAGGGGCAACTAATGAAAAACTGTTTTTT. V is TRBV6-1 and J is TRBJ1-4; the D gene is possibly TRBD1 (6 bases). V was trimmed by 2 bases and J by 0 bases, leaving 7 bases between them. Per the germline V gene, CDR1 is MNHNS and CDR2 is SASEGT. The CDR3 is 15 amino acids.

The J gene is TRBJ1-1, the V gene TRBV20-1; D not certain. V lost 3 bases and J 0 bases, leaving 11 bases between the germline ends. CDR3 length: 14 residues. Germline V gene lookup returns CDR1 DFQATT and CDR2 SNEGSKA (reference sequence). CDR3 loop: CSASKELMNTEAFF. CDR3 sequence (DNA): TGCAGTGCTAGTAAGGAGTTGATGAACACTGAAGCTTTCTTT.

This chain links TRBV4-3 with TRBJ2-5; 9 bases align to TRBD1. The J segment lost 4 bases and the V segment lost 3 bases, leaving 9 bases of the junction unmatched. The germline V gene encodes CDR1 LGHNA and CDR2 YSLEER. The CDR3 is 16 residues long. The DNA of the CDR3 is TGCGCCAGCAGCCACTCCGGGACAGGGCCCCGAGAGACCCAGTACTTC. Its protein product is CASSHSGTGPRETQYF.